A selection of T cell receptor beta chains follows, all from one sample in a study of Graves' ophthalmopathy and Graves' hyperthyroidism. In TCRdb, the multiplex PCR reads were re-called with MiXCR into one record per CDR3 protein. This sample yields under 200,000 distinct CDR3 sequences, of which about 40% are seen a single time; about 5.8% belongs to the top ten. Sequenced: peripheral blood. All receptors derive from a woman between 40 and 55 years old with Graves' ophthalmopathy. Each CDR3 is given with its conserved first and last residue. Fields, in order: J gene, clone size, V gene, D gene, CDR3 DNA, CDR3 protein. The D gene is left open where the match is weak. The size of a clone is reported for some rows only, either as once, few or many, or as a class for expanded clones.

>TRBJ1-1|many|TRBV12-3/TRBV12-4|NA
TGTGCCAGCAGGGGGGCTGGGGGGGAACGAAACACTGAAGCTTTCTTT
CASRGAGGERNTEAFF
>TRBJ2-7|NA|TRBV12-3/TRBV12-4|NA
TGTGCCAGCAGTCCGTCAGGTTTTTCCTACGAGCAGTACTTC
CASSPSGFSYEQYF
>TRBJ1-2|many|TRBV9|TRBD1
TGTGCCAGCAGCCCTCCAGGGAGGGACAGCCCCTACACCTTC
CASSPPGRDSPYTF
>TRBJ1-1|many|TRBV3-1|NA
TGTGCCAGCAGCCAAGATGAAGGGGGAGGGGGAAAAGCTTTCTTT
CASSQDEGGGGKAFF
>TRBJ2-5|NA|TRBV24-1|NA
TGTGCCACCAAGTCGGAAGAGACCCAGTACTTC
CATKSEETQYF
>TRBJ2-7|NA|TRBV6-2/TRBV6-3|TRBD1
TGTGCCAGCAGTTACGGGGGACAGGGGGCCTACGAGCAGTACTTC
CASSYGGQGAYEQYF
>TRBJ2-7|NA|TRBV12-3/TRBV12-4|NA
TGTGCCAGCAGTTTGGGGTTCGGACAGCTATACGAGCAGTACTTC
CASSLGFGQLYEQYF
>TRBJ2-7|many|TRBV28|TRBD1
TGTGCCAGCAGTCCTGGTACAGGGGACTACGAGCAGTACTTC
CASSPGTGDYEQYF
>TRBJ1-2|many|TRBV6-2/TRBV6-3|NA
TGTGCCAGCAGTTACTCGGGCAGGAACTATGGCTACACCTTC
CASSYSGRNYGYTF
>TRBJ1-6|NA|TRBV27|NA
TGTGCCAGCAGTTTATTTGAGGGGAGGCGGTCACCCCTCCACTTT
CASSLFEGRRSPLHF
>TRBJ2-4|NA|TRBV6-4|TRBD1
TGTGCCAGCACCGAAAACAGGGGAATTCAGTACTTC
CASTENRGIQYF
>TRBJ1-1|medium-sized|TRBV6-1|NA
TGTGCCAGCAGTTCCGGATGGGCTTTCTTT
CASSSGWAFF
>TRBJ2-7|few|TRBV19|TRBD1
TGTGCCAGTAGTCGACAGGGAGATCTTGGCTACGAGCAGTACTTC
CASSRQGDLGYEQYF
>TRBJ2-7|many|TRBV18|NA
TGTGCCAGCTCACCGCGGACAGGACTACCCTACGAGCAGTACTTC
CASSPRTGLPYEQYF
>TRBJ1-1|NA|TRBV11-2|TRBD1
TGTGCCAGCAGCAGGACAGGGGGCGATACTGAAGCTTTCTTT
CASSRTGGDTEAFF
>TRBJ2-7|many|TRBV6-1|TRBD2
TGTGCCAGCAGTGAAGTTCGACTAGCGGGAGGGTCCAACTCCTACGAGCAGTACTTC
CASSEVRLAGGSNSYEQYF
>TRBJ1-6|many|TRBV7-9|TRBD1
TGTGCCAGCAGCAGCCGGGACAGGGACCCTAATTCACCCCTCCACTTT
CASSSRDRDPNSPLHF
>TRBJ1-6|many|TRBV6-5|NA
TGTGCCAGCAGTTGGGAGGCAGGTTATTCACCCCTCCACTTT
CASSWEAGYSPLHF
>TRBJ1-1|medium-sized|TRBV28|TRBD1
TGTGCCAGCAGTTCGGACAGGGGCCAGAACACTGAAGCTTTCTTT
CASSSDRGQNTEAFF
>TRBJ1-1|many|TRBV24-1|TRBD1
TGTGCCACCACCCGGACAGGTAAAAGGGGTGAAGCTTTCTTT
CATTRTGKRGEAFF
>TRBJ1-1|NA|TRBV28|TRBD1
TGTGCCAGCAAGAGACAGGGAACAGTCAACACTGAAGCTTTCTTT
CASKRQGTVNTEAFF
>TRBJ2-7|many|TRBV3-1|NA
TGTGCCAGCAGCCAAGATGGATACGAGCAGTACTTC
CASSQDGYEQYF
>TRBJ2-7|NA|TRBV13|TRBD2
TGTGCCAGCAGCTTAATCCGGGAGGGTAACTCCTACGAGCAGTACTTC
CASSLIREGNSYEQYF
>TRBJ1-2|once|TRBV6-1|TRBD1
TGTGCCAGCAGTGAAGGACAGGGATCGGATGGCTACACCTTC
CASSEGQGSDGYTF
>TRBJ2-5|NA|TRBV7-9|NA
TGTGCCAGCAGCGACGGGCACAATCAAGAGACCCAGTACTTC
CASSDGHNQETQYF
>TRBJ1-5|NA|TRBV6-5|NA
TGTGCCAGCAGTTACTCGGGGGTCCGCAATCAGCCCCAGCATTTT
CASSYSGVRNQPQHF
>TRBJ1-2|many|TRBV5-6|TRBD1
TGTGCCAGCAGGGCGACAGGGGGTGGGTATGGCTACACCTTC
CASRATGGGYGYTF
>TRBJ1-2|many|TRBV4-1|NA
TGCGCCAGCAGCCAAGACCCCGTGGTCCGTGGCTATGGCTACACCTTC
CASSQDPVVRGYGYTF
>TRBJ2-7|many|TRBV20-1|NA
TGCAGTGCTAGAACGACAGGTCCATCAGACGAGCAGTACTTC
CSARTTGPSDEQYF
>TRBJ2-5|many|TRBV20-1|NA
TGCAGTGCTCCTCTCGAGACCCAGTACTTC
CSAPLETQYF
>TRBJ1-2|medium-sized|TRBV6-5|TRBD1
TGTGCCAGCAGACCACCGACAGGGGAGAATGGCTACACCTTC
CASRPPTGENGYTF
>TRBJ2-5|many|TRBV6-1|NA
TGTGCCAGCAGGACGGGCTCCACAGAGACCCAGTACTTC
CASRTGSTETQYF
>TRBJ2-7|once|TRBV12-3/TRBV12-4|TRBD1
TGTGCCAGCAGTTCGGGACAGGGTTTGAGCTCCTACGAGCAGTACTTC
CASSSGQGLSSYEQYF
>TRBJ2-7|many|TRBV12-3/TRBV12-4|TRBD1
TGTGCCAGCAGACTGACCACAGGGGGCGAGCAGTACTTC
CASRLTTGGEQYF
>TRBJ1-2|once|TRBV6-1|NA
TGTGCCAGCAGTGAAGCCATCACAGCATCCTATGGCTACACCTTC
CASSEAITASYGYTF
>TRBJ1-2|once|TRBV12-3/TRBV12-4|NA
TGTGCCAGCCATCGAGACAGTAACTATGGCTACACCTTC
CASHRDSNYGYTF
>TRBJ1-1|NA|TRBV6-1|NA
TGTGCCAGCAGTCCCAGGTTGACAGTCGTGAACACTGAAGCTTTCTTT
CASSPRLTVVNTEAFF
>TRBJ2-5|few|TRBV28|TRBD1
TGTGCCAGCAGAGCGACAGGGGGCGAAGAGACCCAGTACTTC
CASRATGGEETQYF
>TRBJ1-6|many|TRBV27|TRBD1
TGTGCCAGCAGTTTATCATCGACAGGGGCCAATTCACCCCTCCACTTT
CASSLSSTGANSPLHF
>TRBJ1-5|many|TRBV6-1|NA
TGTGCCAGCAGCTCCAATAGCAATCAGCCCCAGCATTTT
CASSSNSNQPQHF
>TRBJ2-7|once|TRBV12-3/TRBV12-4|NA
TGTGCCAGCAGTTTGACAGACAAGCAGTACTTC
CASSLTDKQYF
>TRBJ2-5|many|TRBV4-2|NA
TGTGCCAGCAGCCAATTTCTCCGGGGGTCGCAAGAGACCCAGTACTTC
CASSQFLRGSQETQYF
>TRBJ2-7|many|TRBV20-1|TRBD2
TGCAGTGCTAGTCCGGGCGGGAGGATGTACGAGCAGTACTTC
CSASPGGRMYEQYF
>TRBJ1-1|many|TRBV29-1|NA
TGCAGCGTCGAGATGACAGGGAACACTGAAGCTTTCTTT
CSVEMTGNTEAFF
>TRBJ1-1|NA|TRBV6-1|NA
TGTGCCAGCAGTATATCTGGGGCCATGAACACTGAAGCTTTCTTT
CASSISGAMNTEAFF
>TRBJ2-7|NA|TRBV6-5|NA
TGTGCCAGCAGTTTGCGGGTCCTGGGCTACGAGCAGTACTTC
CASSLRVLGYEQYF
>TRBJ2-7|NA|TRBV6-2/TRBV6-3|NA
TGTGCCAGCAGTTACTCGTCCGAAGAGGGAGGCACATCCTACGAGCAGTACTTC
CASSYSSEEGGTSYEQYF
>TRBJ1-1|many|TRBV14|TRBD1
TGTGCCAGCAGCGTTCATCTCAGGGGGCTCGGCGAAGCTTTCTTT
CASSVHLRGLGEAFF
>TRBJ2-2|NA|TRBV6-2/TRBV6-3|TRBD1
TGTGCCAGCAGCCTCGACAGGGGTGGTACCGGGGAGCTGTTTTTT
CASSLDRGGTGELFF
>TRBJ2-7|many|TRBV6-5|NA
TGTGCCAGCAGAAGGGAGGAGGGGGCTTCCTACGAGCAGTACTTC
CASRREEGASYEQYF
>TRBJ2-4|NA|TRBV6-1|NA
TGTGCCAGCAGGTCATCTGGGGAGGCCAAAAACATTCAGTACTTC
CASRSSGEAKNIQYF
>TRBJ1-1|many|TRBV28|NA
TGTGCCAGCAGAGGGGCTGGACAGCTGAACACTGAAGCTTTCTTT
CASRGAGQLNTEAFF
>TRBJ1-5|NA|TRBV5-1|TRBD1
TGCGCCAGCAGCTGGACAGGGCCAGATCAGCCCCAGCATTTT
CASSWTGPDQPQHF
>TRBJ2-5|few|TRBV6-2/TRBV6-3|TRBD2
TGTGCCAGCAGCAGACTAGCGGGGACAGAGACCCAGTACTTC
CASSRLAGTETQYF
>TRBJ1-3|many|TRBV11-2|NA
TGTGCCAGCTGCTCCTTCCTGACAGTTTGCTCTGGAAACACCATATATTTT
CASCSFLTVCSGNTIYF